This TCR beta chain derives from a study of blood T cell repertoires in COVID-19. Looking at the study overall: Acute and convalescent COVID-19 specimens originated in the United States, Italy and Spain. From T cells, B-cell-depleted T cells, or PBMCs came the material, which was cDNA or gDNA.

V was clipped by 4 bases and J by 0 bases; unmatched bases: 3. The CDR3 runs 15 residues. Germline loops: CDR1 LGHDT, CDR2 YNNKEL (reference sequence). In the original processing: Reference gene primer amplification gave nucleated cell count estimates. Some clones are missing from TCRdb's copy, which holds only in-frame ones; the method was immunoSEQ multiplex PCR. Clone size and V and J calls were adopted from that table, with D and trimming inferred from the DNA. The sample lists about 410,000 clones, just over 85% occurring once. This chain joins TRBV3-1 (or the pseudogene TRBV3-2) and TRBJ2-7; 10 positions agree with TRBD1. The TCR originated in a woman between 25 and 40 years old with active or convalescent COVID-19. Sequenced input: peripheral blood. The CDR3 region has the DNA TGTGCCAGCAGCCGAGGACAGGGGGGCTCCTACGAGCAGTACTTC. Translating it yields CASSRGQGGSYEQYF.